This TCR beta chain appears in the sequencing data of a study of beta chain features in type 1 diabetes (dated 2018 in TCRdb). In terms of the full investigation: Patients and healthy donors did not differ in mean age, gender distribution, total cell number or subset yield. A total of over 95,000,000 sorted cells were examined across all samples, and RNA yield correlated strongly with the number of cells per subset. The study compared TCRB repertoires of sorted circulating CD4+ T cell subsets between recently diagnosed type 1 diabetes patients and matched healthy donors. Regulatory and stem cell-like memory subsets were obtained from only 8 patients and about 8 healthy donors, while naive and central memory subsets were obtained from all 30 or so donors. Study-level results and caveats: Type 1 diabetes patients showed a moderate but significant shortening of TCRB CDR3 length in all four CD4+ subsets. At VDJ recombination sites, type 1 diabetes patients had fewer insertions and more deleted nucleotides, which implies abnormalities in thymic rearrangement. The naive, central memory and regulatory TCRB repertoires appeared to resemble one another more closely among patients than among healthy donors. Shorter templates might have been favored by PCR, but patient and control samples were amplified and corrected together, so both groups would have been affected equally by any skew. Because cDNA was sequenced instead of genomic DNA, highly expressing activated cells could be over-represented, though the groups showed no difference in activation or CD3 levels. Because small numbers of individuals were included in the HLA sub-analyses, any influence of HLA type on TCRB rearrangement was left unresolved.

The entire isolated RNA was reverse transcribed using the High Capacity cDNA Reverse Transcription Kit, and thus expressed TCRB transcripts were sequenced. Deep immunoSEQ sequencing was performed on naive, central memory and regulatory T cell samples, with an average of roughly 3.3 million total reads per sample. Sorted cells were lysed in RLT buffer and RNA was extracted with DNase-treated RNeasy Micro or Mini kits, depending on cell number. To prevent cross-contamination, each cell subset was processed individually, whereas patient and healthy donor samples were processed jointly. TCRB sequences were amplified from cDNA with the immunoSEQ multiplex PCR, producing 87-bp fragments spanning the CDR3 region. Amplicons were sequenced on the Illumina HiSeq platform. As for the original processing: Synthetic template baselines were used to correct PCR bias computationally, reads within Hamming distance 2 were collapsed, and singletons that could not be merged were discarded. Reads were aligned against IMGT to assign V, D and J genes, CDR3 length and insertions or deletions at six rearrangement sites. Within each subset, clonotype counts were normalized to sorted cell number, after which true diversity and Gini coefficients were computed with the tcR R package. Repertoire sharing was quantified using the overlap coefficient calculated on TCRB nucleotide sequences. Out-of-frame TCRB sequences from naive cells were analyzed as a proxy for the pre-selection repertoire. TCRdb mirrors the immuneACCESS table, restricted to in-frame sequences. Some clones are absent from its copies; in checked studies, under half trace to an unresolved V gene, and the reason for the others is unknown. V and J calls plus clone size are reproduced from that table; the DNA served to infer D and trimming. Present in this sample are approximately 600,000 clones, 9.5% to 15% of which were seen just once. The ten largest clones represent more than 0.1% of the sample.

CDR1 and CDR2 were assigned from the germline V gene as SGDLS and YYNGEE. At the junction V is shortened by 3 bases and J by 1 base, with 11 bases in between. Spanning cysteine to phenylalanine, the CDR3 consists of 15 amino acids. The read is trimmed to its CDR3 DNA, 45 bases read in frame from base 1. This clone was seen more than once but under ten times. The antigen it recognizes is unknown. Within one base of it there is no much larger clone, and no base qualities were kept. From each donor, a single peripheral blood sample of roughly 0.11 L on average was drawn into heparinised tubes. A BD FACSAria II was used to sort naive, central memory, regulatory and stem cell-like memory CD4+ T cells with a panel that included CD45RO, CCR7, CD25, CD127, CD95 and CD27. Every sorted population had a purity above 95%. PBMCs were isolated right away by Lymphoprep density gradient centrifugation and were stained directly, without culture. Samples were stained and sorted in pairs, with one healthy donor and one patient per experiment, so that batch effects were minimized.

The chain employs TRBV9 and TRBJ2-1, and perhaps TRBD2 as D gene, on 6 matching bases. The sample comprised naive CD4+ T cells from blood. The cell subset or site label for this specimen denotes: true naive CD4+ T cells. The sequence was collected from a young man with type 1 diabetes. In nucleotide form, the sequence is TGTGCCAGCAGCGCGGGACTGCAGTCCTACAATGAGCAGTTCTTC. This codes for CASSAGLQSYNEQFF.